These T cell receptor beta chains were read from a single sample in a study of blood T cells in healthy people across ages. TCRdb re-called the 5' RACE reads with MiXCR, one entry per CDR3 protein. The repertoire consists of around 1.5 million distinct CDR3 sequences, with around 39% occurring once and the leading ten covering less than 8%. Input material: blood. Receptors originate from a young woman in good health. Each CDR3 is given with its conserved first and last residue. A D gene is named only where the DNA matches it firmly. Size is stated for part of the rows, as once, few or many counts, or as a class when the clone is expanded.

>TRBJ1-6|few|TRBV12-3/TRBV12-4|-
TGTGCCAGCAGTGTTCCGGGGGACCATTCACCCCTCCACTTT
CASSVPGDHSPLHF
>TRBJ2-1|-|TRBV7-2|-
TGTGCCAGCAGCTTAGACCTTGCGGGGCCCCGAATGGTGGATGAGCAGTTCTTC
CASSLDLAGPRMVDEQFF
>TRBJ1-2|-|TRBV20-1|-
TGCAGTGCTAGAGATGGTGGGGGGGAAGGCTACACCTTC
CSARDGGGEGYTF
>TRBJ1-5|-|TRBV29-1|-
TGCAGCGTTGAAGATAAGTTTCGGGGAGAAAATCAGCCCCAGCATTTT
CSVEDKFRGENQPQHF
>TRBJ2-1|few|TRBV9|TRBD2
TGTGCCAGCAGCGCCGGGGGACTATCAACTAAAAGCTCCTACAATGAGCAGTTCTTC
CASSAGGLSTKSSYNEQFF
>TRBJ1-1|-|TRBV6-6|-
TGTGCCAGCAGTTATGACAGCTACACTGAAGCTTTCTTT
CASSYDSYTEAFF
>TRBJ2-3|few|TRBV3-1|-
TGTGCCAGCAGCCAAGTAAGGACATATACGCAGTATTTT
CASSQVRTYTQYF
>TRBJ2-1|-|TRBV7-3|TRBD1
TGTGCCAGCAGCTTCACAGGGGGGATGGACAATGAGCAGTTCTTC
CASSFTGGMDNEQFF
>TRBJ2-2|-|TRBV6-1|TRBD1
TGTGCCAGCAGTGAGACAGGGCCGAACACCGGGGAGCTGTTTTTT
CASSETGPNTGELFF
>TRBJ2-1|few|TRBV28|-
TGTGCCACAGGGGAGGGCCAGTCCTACAATGAGCAGTTCTTC
CATGEGQSYNEQFF
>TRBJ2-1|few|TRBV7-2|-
TGTGCCAGCAGTAAAGGGGCCCCCTATGAGCAGTTCTTC
CASSKGAPYEQFF
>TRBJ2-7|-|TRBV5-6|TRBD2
TGTGCCAGCAGCTTAGGGGGACTAGCGGGCCAAATCTACGAGCAGTACTTC
CASSLGGLAGQIYEQYF
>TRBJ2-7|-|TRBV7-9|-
TGTGCCAGCAGCCCCATCGGTCACGAGCAGTACTTC
CASSPIGHEQYF
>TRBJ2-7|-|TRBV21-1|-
TGTGCCAGCAGCAAAGCGGCAGGCGAGCAGTACTTC
CASSKAAGEQYF
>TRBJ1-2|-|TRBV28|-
TGTGCCAGCAGCCTGGAGGGTCGAGTGGAGGGCTACACCTTC
CASSLEGRVEGYTF
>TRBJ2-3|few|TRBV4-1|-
TGCGCCAGCAGCCAATTGGGTGGCGGTGCTAGCACAGATACGCAGTATTTT
CASSQLGGGASTDTQYF
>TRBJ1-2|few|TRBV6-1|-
TGTGCCAGCAGTGAGGAAGTGCGGAGAGTGGGCTATGGCTACACCTTC
CASSEEVRRVGYGYTF
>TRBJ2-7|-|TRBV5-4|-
TGTGCCAGCAGCCCGACAGAGGTTTTGGCCTACGAGCAGTACTTC
CASSPTEVLAYEQYF
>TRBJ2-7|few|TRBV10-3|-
TGTGCCATCAGTGATCCCCTTGGAGCGGAAATCGGCTACGAGCAGTACTTC
CAISDPLGAEIGYEQYF
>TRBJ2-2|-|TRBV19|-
TGTGCCAGTAAAGGGGGTCGGACCGGGGAGCTGTTTTTT
CASKGGRTGELFF
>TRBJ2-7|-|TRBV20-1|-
TGCAGTGCTAGAGGGCTCGAGGGTCCTGAGCAGTACTTC
CSARGLEGPEQYF
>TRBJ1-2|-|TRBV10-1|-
TGCGCCGCGGAAGGGCTAGGCTGTGGCTACACCTTC
CAAEGLGCGYTF